This entry lists 31 T cell receptor beta chains sequenced from one sample in a study of T cell responses to AZD1222 COVID-19 vaccine. The table came from immunoSEQ multiplex PCR; TCRdb's copy has only in-frame clones and leaves some out. Of 95,000 to 150,000 clones listed, more than 85% are singletons. Here the sequenced sample was peripheral blood, taken on day 0 of AZD1222 vaccination. These TCRs come from an adult in good health.

V and J are TRBV6-2 or TRBV6-3 and TRBJ1-2; D is unresolved. Trimming stripped 6 bases from V and 7 bases from J, with 15 bases between. This CDR3 is built from 13 residues. CDR1 and CDR2 (germline): MNHEY, SVGEGT. The CDR3 region is CASSPPTRGGYTF. The CDR3 bases are TGTGCCAGCAGCCCTCCAACTCGGGGTGGCTACACCTTC.

The chain links TRBV6-1 to TRBJ1-3; no reliable D call. There are 15 residues in the CDR3. Trimming left V 2 bases short and J 4 bases short, with 12 bases between. Germline V gene sequence: CDR1 MNHNS, CDR2 SASEGT. CDR3 nucleotide sequence: TGTGCCAGCAGTGAACTCCCGGCAGCCGGAAACACCATATATTTT. It codes for CASSELPAAGNTIYF.

This chain connects TRBV19 to TRBJ1-1; D uncertain. The CDR3 is 13 residues long. V shed 1 base and J shed 4 bases, with 7 bases lying between them. Germline CDR1 reads LNHDA; CDR2 reads SQIVND (reference sequence). DNA for the CDR3: TGTGCCAGTAGTATAGTGGGTACCACTGAAGCTTTCTTT. Its translation: CASSIVGTTEAFF.

The rearrangement uses TRBV6-2 or TRBV6-3 and TRBJ2-5, with no clear D. Per germline, CDR1 MNHEY and CDR2 SVGEGT. V gave up 4 bases and J gave up 3 bases, with 12 bases separating them. This CDR3 has 14 residues. CDR3 sequence: CASSSTRLKETQYF. DNA of the CDR3: TGTGCCAGCAGTTCGACTCGTCTTAAAGAGACCCAGTACTTC.

The chain has TRBV27 and TRBJ1-5; D perhaps matches TRBD1 (5 bases). V was trimmed by 0 bases and J by 0 bases, leaving 12 bases between them. Per germline, CDR1 MNHEY and CDR2 SMNVEV (reference sequence). The CDR3 contains 17 residues. The CDR3 region is CASSLSWDGYSNQPQHF. The CDR3 DNA reads as TGTGCCAGCAGTTTATCTTGGGACGGGTATAGCAATCAGCCCCAGCATTTT.

The chain combines TRBV4-1 with TRBJ2-5; perhaps TRBD1 as D (5 bases). Trimming removed 2 bases from V and 5 bases from J, with 9 bases in between. CDR3 length equals 13 residues. Germline V gene sequence: CDR1 MGHRA, CDR2 YSYEKL. CDR3 coding DNA: TGCGCCAGCAGCCAAAACAGGAAGGAGACCCAGTACTTC. It translates to CASSQNRKETQYF.

The CDR3 loop is CASSFPGQTQETQYF. The DNA of the CDR3 is TGTGCCAGCAGTTTCCCGGGACAGACCCAAGAGACCCAGTACTTC. The V and J genes are TRBV28 and TRBJ2-5, with 7 bases fitting TRBD1. With 3 bases clipped from V and 1 base from J, the junction kept 5 bases outside the gene matches. The CDR3 loop spans 15 amino acids. The germline V gene encodes CDR1 MDHEN and CDR2 SYDVKM.

The sample holds one count of this clone. V usage is TRBV28 and J usage is TRBJ1-5, with D unresolved. V was shortened by 1 base and J by 6 bases, with 10 bases between the two germline ends. Germline loops: CDR1 MDHEN, CDR2 SYDVKM. The CDR3 has 14 amino acids. The CDR3 coding sequence is TGTGCCAGCAGTTTATTGGAGGCGGTTCAGCCCCAGCATTTT. As protein: CASSLLEAVQPQHF.

This rearrangement joins TRBV30 to TRBJ1-2, with D unresolved. V lost 0 bases and J lost 6, with 5 bases in between. The CDR3 has 11 amino acids. The germline V gene has CDR1 GTSNPN and CDR2 SVGIG (reference sequence). The CDR3 bases are TGTGCCTGGAGTGTAACGGATGGCTACACCTTC. This translates into CAWSVTDGYTF.

The count of this clone is one. Here the CDR3 reads CASSLESFADTQYF. The CDR3 coding sequence is TGTGCCAGCAGCTTAGAGTCTTTCGCAGATACGCAGTATTTT. The chain joins TRBV7-9 to TRBJ2-3; D is ambiguous. The CDR3 contains 14 residues. The germline CDR1 and CDR2 sequences are SEHNR and FQNEAQ (reference sequence). Between the trimmed V and J ends, which lost 1 base and 4 bases, there was a span of 9 bases.

The V gene is TRBV7-2, the J gene TRBJ1-1; no definite D call. Trimming took 5 bases from V and 8 from J, leaving 9 bases between them. This CDR3 has 11 amino acids. The germline V gene has CDR1 SGHTA and CDR2 FQGNSA. The CDR3 bases are TGTGCCAGCAGCAACCGACGAGAAGCTTTCTTT. It translates to CASSNRREAFF.

The chain couples TRBV4-1 to TRBJ2-1; D unresolved. Per germline, CDR1 MGHRA and CDR2 YSYEKL. V was cut by 2 bases and J by 8 bases, with 13 bases left in between. This CDR3 is 14 amino acids long. CDR3 in DNA: TGCGCCAGCAGCCAACCCCGTTATCCCCATGAGCAGTTCTTC. Its translation: CASSQPRYPHEQFF.

The chain carries TRBV5-1 and TRBJ2-5, with D perhaps TRBD1 or TRBD2 (5 bases each). The germline V gene has CDR1 SGHRS and CDR2 YFSETQ. CDR3 size: 14 residues. Trimming stripped 2 bases from V and 5 bases from J, with 13 bases between. CDR3 bases: TGCGCCAGCAGCTTCGATCCAGGGAGCGAGACCCAGTACTTC. Encoded protein: CASSFDPGSETQYF.

The V and J genes are TRBV7-9 and TRBJ1-3; 7 bases line up with TRBD1. CDR3 length: 14 amino acids. V lost 1 base, J lost 3 bases, and 0 bases stayed unmatched. The germline V gene encodes CDR1 SEHNR and CDR2 FQNEAQ (reference sequence). CDR3 nucleotides: TGTGCCAGCAGCTTAGACAGGGGTGGAAACACCATATATTTT. Residues: CASSLDRGGNTIYF.

This clone has a handful of counts. The chain employs TRBV28 and TRBJ2-7; unclear D gene. This CDR3 has 14 residues. V was clipped by 3 bases and J by 1 base, with 10 bases between them. The V gene's germline CDR1 is MDHEN and CDR2 SYDVKM. The chain's CDR3 is CASSFSVWSYEQYF. CDR3 coding DNA: TGTGCCAGCAGTTTTTCGGTCTGGTCCTACGAGCAGTACTTC.

V and J are TRBV19 and TRBJ2-7; TRBD1 agrees at 8 bases. V shed 2 bases and J 4 bases; nucleotides not matched to a gene: 4. Germline CDR1 reads LNHDA; CDR2 reads SQIVND (reference sequence). The CDR3 contains 14 residues. The CDR3 DNA sequence: TGTGCCAGTAGTATAAGGACAGGGTTATACGAGCAGTACTTC. Protein product: CASSIRTGLYEQYF.

This chain uses TRBV6-5 with TRBJ2-1; 8 bases fit TRBD2. The CDR3 is made up of 13 amino acids. CDR1 is MNHEY and CDR2 is SVGAGI in the germline V gene. The trim removed 4 bases at V and 9 bases at J, leaving 5 bases unmatched. CDR3 sequence: CASSFKRESEQFF. CDR3 DNA sequence: TGTGCCAGCAGTTTCAAGCGGGAGAGTGAGCAGTTCTTC.

The chain is built from TRBV5-1 and TRBJ1-1; D is unclear. The germline CDR1 and CDR2 sequences are SGHRS and YFSETQ. V lost 4 bases to trimming and J lost 2 bases, with 9 bases between them. The CDR3 runs to 13 residues. The CDR3 nucleotides are TGCGCCAGCAGCACCGACGGCAACACTGAAGCTTTCTTT. Amino acids: CASSTDGNTEAFF. Full variable domain (remainder filled in from reference TRBV5-1 and TRBJ1-1): KAGVTQTPRYLIKTRGQQVTLSCSPISGHRSVSWYQQTPGQGLQFLFEYFSETQRNKGNFPGRFSGRQFSNSRSEMNVSTLELGDSALYLCASSTDGNTEAFFGQGTRLTVV.

Concerning this clone itself: This CDR3 is also generated by other DNA sequences in the sample. This chain uses TRBV19 with TRBJ1-5; weak D call: TRBD1 (5 bases). Looked up from germline, CDR1 is LNHDA and CDR2 is SQIVND (reference sequence). Trimming shortened V by 3 bases and J by 3 bases, and 9 bases separated the two germline ends. The CDR3 is 14 residues long. Here the CDR3 reads CASSIRDSNQPQHF. DNA of the CDR3: TGTGCCAGTAGTATCAGGGATTCCAATCAGCCCCAGCATTTT.

The chain joins TRBV18 to TRBJ2-7; the D is unclear. CDR3 length equals 13 residues. The V end was cut by 2 bases, the J end by 3 bases, with 8 bases between. Germline CDR1 KGHSH, CDR2 LQKENI. DNA for the CDR3: TGTGCCAGCTCACCAGGCAAAGACTACGAGCAGTACTTC. Amino acids: CASSPGKDYEQYF.

CDR3 nucleotide sequence: TGTGCCTGGAACAACAAACGTGCTAGCTCCTACAATGAGCAGTTCTTC. It specifies CAWNNKRASSYNEQFF. The chain combines TRBV30 with TRBJ2-1; D gene uncertain. CDR3 length equals 16 residues. V shed 4 bases and J shed 0 bases, with 16 bases lying between them. Germline values: CDR1 GTSNPN, CDR2 SVGIG (reference sequence).

The V and J genes are TRBV9 and TRBJ2-2; maybe TRBD2 (5 bases). Germline loops: CDR1 SGDLS, CDR2 YYNGEE. V was shortened by 7 bases and J by 2 bases, with 15 bases between the two germline ends. CDR3 length: 15 residues. CDR3 sequence reads: CASAGIAVNTGELFF. The CDR3 DNA reads as TGTGCCAGCGCGGGCATCGCGGTAAACACCGGGGAGCTGTTTTTT.

The chain recombines TRBV19 with TRBJ1-1; D unclear. V lost 9 bases and J 0 bases, leaving 14 bases between the germline ends. Germline V gene sequence: CDR1 LNHDA, CDR2 SQIVND (reference sequence). There are 14 residues in the CDR3. Here the CDR3 reads CASLGRALNTEAFF. CDR3 nucleotides: TGTGCCAGCCTCGGGCGGGCATTGAACACTGAAGCTTTCTTT.

CDR3 region: CASSRSPEAGELFF. The CDR3 DNA reads as TGTGCCAGCAGTCGTTCCCCGGAGGCCGGGGAGCTGTTTTTT. The chain couples TRBV6-5 to TRBJ2-2; possibly TRBD2 for D (5 bases). This CDR3 has 14 amino acids. Germline loops: CDR1 MNHEY, CDR2 SVGAGI. V dropped 5 bases and J dropped 6 bases, with 13 bases sitting between them.

This sequence joins TRBV15 and TRBJ2-7, with TRBD2 matching over 7 bases. The CDR3 runs 16 residues. CDR1 is LNHNV, CDR2 YYDKDF, per germline (reference sequence). Trimming at V came to 4 bases and at J to 3 bases, leaving 12 bases not matched to a gene. The CDR3 nucleotides are TGTGCCACCAGCACAGATACCGGGACTAAGCGCTACGAGCAGTACTTC. Protein: CATSTDTGTKRYEQYF. The full variable domain, rest sourced from reference TRBV15 and TRBJ2-7, is DAMVIQNPRYQVTQFGKPVTLSCSQTLNHNVMYWYQQKSSQAPKLLFHYYDKDFNNEADTPDNFQSRRPNTSFCFLDIRSPGLGDTAMYLCATSTDTGTKRYEQYFGPGTRLTVT.

The chain uses TRBV11-2 and TRBJ2-7, with TRBD2 matching 8 bases. CDR1 is SGHAT and CDR2 is FQNNGV in the germline V gene. This CDR3 spans 13 amino acids. The junction had 7 bases not matched to a gene; V was cut back by 5 bases and J by 7 bases. The CDR3 loop reads CASSPRREEEQYF. The CDR3 coding sequence is TGTGCCAGCAGCCCTCGGCGGGAGGAAGAGCAGTACTTC. Full variable domain (rest looked up from reference TRBV11-2 and TRBJ2-7): EAGVAQSPRYKIIEKRQSVAFWCNPISGHATLYWYQQILGQGPKLLIQFQNNGVVDDSQLPKDRFSAERLKGVDSTLKIQPAKLEDSAVYLCASSPRREEEQYFGPGTRLTVT.

The rearrangement links TRBV12-3 or TRBV12-4 to TRBJ2-1; no clear D gene. Deletions cut 7 bases from V and 8 bases from J, with 9 bases between. The length of the CDR3 is 11 residues. The CDR3 reads CASTLGDEQFF. In DNA form, the CDR3 reads TGTGCCAGCACCCTCGGAGATGAGCAGTTCTTC.

The CDR3 bases are TGTGCCAGCAGCTTACCAAGGAGGGTTGGAGCTTTCTTT. Residues: CASSLPRRVGAFF. The genes are TRBV11-2 and TRBJ1-1, with D uncertain. Per the germline V gene, CDR1 is SGHAT and CDR2 is FQNNGV. Trimming shortened V by 2 bases and J by 10 bases, and 14 bases separated the two germline ends. This CDR3 comprises 13 residues.

The CDR3 loop reads CASSQNSGGARETQYF. The CDR3 DNA reads as TGTGCCAGCAGCCAAAATAGCGGGGGGGCCCGGGAGACCCAGTACTTC. The gene calls are TRBV3-1 (or the pseudogene TRBV3-2) and TRBJ2-5; TRBD2 agrees at 11 bases. CDR1 and CDR2 (germline): LGHDT, YNNKEL (reference sequence). V shed 2 bases, J shed 5 bases, and the junction held 7 bases outside the gene matches. The CDR3 has 16 amino acids.

This chain links TRBV29-1 with TRBJ2-1; perhaps TRBD2 as D (5 bases). Germline V gene sequence: CDR1 SQVTM, CDR2 ANQGSEA. This CDR3 comprises 10 residues. The V and J ends lost 6 bases and 8 bases respectively, with 8 bases between them. Here the CDR3 reads CSVTTDEQFF. The CDR3 DNA reads TGCAGCGTGACTACCGATGAGCAGTTCTTC.

CDR3 sequence (DNA): TGTGCCAGCAGCTTAACAGGCACAACCCCAGGGACAGATACGCAGTATTTT. This gives the protein CASSLTGTTPGTDTQYF. The chain uses TRBV7-3 and TRBJ2-3, with D possibly being TRBD1 (5 bases). CDR1 and CDR2 from the germline V gene are SGHTA and FQGTGA. The V and J ends lost 0 bases and 3 bases respectively, with 16 bases between them. The CDR3 loop spans 17 amino acids.